The present T cell receptor (beta chain) was sequenced within a study of regulatory T cells in long-lasting Graves disease. Building the TCR beta libraries relied on iRepertoire HTBI primers, and CDR3 regions underwent Arm-PCR. TCRdb processed the multiplex PCR reads anew with MiXCR; each CDR3 protein has one entry. The table shows about 500,000 distinct CDR3 sequences, with 16% occurring only once. Time point given: newly diagnosed GD, antithyroid drugs for less than 3 months. PBMCs provided the RNA from which the TCR library was made. Study-wide findings and caveats: The study found TRBV28, TRBJ1-2 and TRBJ2-5 favored in persistent disease.

Turning to this clonotype: Its antigen remains unidentified.

This CDR3 contains 11 residues. The germline CDR1 and CDR2 sequences are SGHTA and FQGNSA. Trimming stripped 8 bases from V and 7 bases from J, with 9 bases between. The same data also contributed to another study, on T cells in Graves' hyperthyroidism and ophthalmopathy. From that paper: HTBI primers were used for first-round RT-PCR of the TCR CDR3. Peripheral blood also featured most of the thyroid clonotypes expanded above 0.001.

The genes are TRBV7-2 and TRBJ1-5; D unclear. The sequencing here drew on peripheral blood mononuclear cells (PBMCs), taken at new diagnosis, from a patient treated with antithyroid drugs. The TCR sequence derives from a man in his forties with Graves disease. The CDR3 DNA reads TGTGCCAGCGGAACATACCAGCCCCAGCATTTT. Amino acids: CASGTYQPQHF.